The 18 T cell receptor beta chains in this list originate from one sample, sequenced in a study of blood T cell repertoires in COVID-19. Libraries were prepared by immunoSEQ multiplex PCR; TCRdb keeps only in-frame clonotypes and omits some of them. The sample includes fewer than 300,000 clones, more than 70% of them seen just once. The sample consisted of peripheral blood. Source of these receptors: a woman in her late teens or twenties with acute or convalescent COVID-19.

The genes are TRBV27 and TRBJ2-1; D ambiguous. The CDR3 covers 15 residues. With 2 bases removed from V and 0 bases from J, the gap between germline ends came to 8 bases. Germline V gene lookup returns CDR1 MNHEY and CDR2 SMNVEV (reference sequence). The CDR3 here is CASSLEASSYNEQFF. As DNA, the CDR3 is TGTGCCAGCAGTTTAGAGGCCAGCTCCTACAATGAGCAGTTCTTC.

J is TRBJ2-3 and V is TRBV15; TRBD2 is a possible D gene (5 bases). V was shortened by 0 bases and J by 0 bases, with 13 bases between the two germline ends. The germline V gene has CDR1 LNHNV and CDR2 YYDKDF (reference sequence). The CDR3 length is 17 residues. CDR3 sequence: CATSRDRGISSTDTQYF. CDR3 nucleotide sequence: TGTGCCACCAGCAGAGATCGAGGGATTTCTAGCACAGATACGCAGTATTTT.

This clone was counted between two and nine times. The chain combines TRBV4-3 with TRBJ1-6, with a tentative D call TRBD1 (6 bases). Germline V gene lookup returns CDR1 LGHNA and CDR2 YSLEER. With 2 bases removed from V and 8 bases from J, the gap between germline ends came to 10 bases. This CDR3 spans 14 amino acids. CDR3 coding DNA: TGCGCCAGCAGCCAACTGGCAGGGGATTCACCCCTCCACTTT. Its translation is CASSQLAGDSPLHF.

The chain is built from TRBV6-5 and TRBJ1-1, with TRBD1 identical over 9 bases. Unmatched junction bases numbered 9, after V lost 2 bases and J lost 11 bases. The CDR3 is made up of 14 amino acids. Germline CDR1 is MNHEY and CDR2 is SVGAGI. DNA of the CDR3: TGTGCCAGCAGTTACGCCACAGGGGGCTACGCGGCTTTCTTT. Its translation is CASSYATGGYAAFF.

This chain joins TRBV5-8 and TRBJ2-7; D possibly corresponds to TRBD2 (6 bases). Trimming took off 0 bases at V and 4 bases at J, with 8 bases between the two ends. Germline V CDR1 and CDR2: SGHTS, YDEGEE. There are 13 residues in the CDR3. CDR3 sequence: CASSLGEAYEQYF. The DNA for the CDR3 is TGTGCCAGCAGCTTGGGGGAGGCATACGAGCAGTACTTC.

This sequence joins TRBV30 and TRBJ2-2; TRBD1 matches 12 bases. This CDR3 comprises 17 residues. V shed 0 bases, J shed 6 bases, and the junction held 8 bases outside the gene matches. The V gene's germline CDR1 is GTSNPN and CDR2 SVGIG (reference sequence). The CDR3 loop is CAWSVPGQGARSGELFF. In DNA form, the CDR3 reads TGTGCCTGGAGTGTCCCGGGACAGGGGGCGCGGTCCGGGGAGCTGTTTTTT.

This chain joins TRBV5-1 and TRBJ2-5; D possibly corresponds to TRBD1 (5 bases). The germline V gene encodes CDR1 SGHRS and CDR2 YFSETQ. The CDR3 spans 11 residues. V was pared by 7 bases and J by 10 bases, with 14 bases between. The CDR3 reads CASHDQGIQYF. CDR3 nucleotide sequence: TGCGCCAGCCACGACCAGGGAATCCAGTACTTC.

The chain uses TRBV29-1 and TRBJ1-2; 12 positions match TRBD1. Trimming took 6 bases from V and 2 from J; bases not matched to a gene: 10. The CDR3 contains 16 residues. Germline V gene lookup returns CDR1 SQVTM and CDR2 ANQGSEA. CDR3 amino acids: CSVLLGQGAGNYGYTF. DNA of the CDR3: TGCAGCGTGCTACTGGGACAGGGGGCGGGAAACTATGGCTACACCTTC.

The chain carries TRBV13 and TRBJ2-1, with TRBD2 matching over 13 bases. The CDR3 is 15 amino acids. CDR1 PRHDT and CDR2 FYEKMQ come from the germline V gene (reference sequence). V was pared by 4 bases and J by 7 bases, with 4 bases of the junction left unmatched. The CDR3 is CASSSRLAGGNEQFF. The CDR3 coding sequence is TGTGCCAGCAGCTCCCGACTAGCGGGAGGTAATGAGCAGTTCTTC.

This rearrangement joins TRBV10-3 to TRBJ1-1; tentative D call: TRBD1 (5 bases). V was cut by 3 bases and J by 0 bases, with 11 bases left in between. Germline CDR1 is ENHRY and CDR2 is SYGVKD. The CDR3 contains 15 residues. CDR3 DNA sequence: TGTGCCATCAGTGAAGGGGAGGGAGTGAACACTGAAGCTTTCTTT. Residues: CAISEGEGVNTEAFF.

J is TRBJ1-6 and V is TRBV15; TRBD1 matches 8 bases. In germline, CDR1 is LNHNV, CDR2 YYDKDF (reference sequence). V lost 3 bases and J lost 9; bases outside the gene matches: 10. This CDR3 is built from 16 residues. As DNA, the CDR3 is TGTGCCACCAGCAGCCTCCCGGGACAGGACAGTTCACCCCTCCACTTT. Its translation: CATSSLPGQDSSPLHF.

Written as DNA, the CDR3 is TGTGCCAGTATGGGACTAGCGGGAGGTTTCTACAATGAGCAGTTCTTC. It specifies CASMGLAGGFYNEQFF. V is TRBV19 and J is TRBJ2-1, with TRBD2 identical over 15 bases. The germline CDR1 and CDR2 sequences are LNHDA and SQIVND (reference sequence). The CDR3 extends over 16 amino acids. Germline trimming cut 7 bases from V and 3 bases from J; bases unmatched to any gene: 4.

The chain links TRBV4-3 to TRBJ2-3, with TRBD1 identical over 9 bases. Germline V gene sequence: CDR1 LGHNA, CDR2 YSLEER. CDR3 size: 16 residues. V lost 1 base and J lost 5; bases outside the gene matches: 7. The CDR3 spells CASSQVGTGWGDTQYF. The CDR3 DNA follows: TGCGCCAGCAGCCAAGTCGGGACAGGGTGGGGAGATACGCAGTATTTT.

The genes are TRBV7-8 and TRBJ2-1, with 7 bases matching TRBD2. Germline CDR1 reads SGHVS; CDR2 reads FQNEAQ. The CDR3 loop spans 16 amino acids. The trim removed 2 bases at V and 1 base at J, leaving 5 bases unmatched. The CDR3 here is CASSLPPAGSYNEQFF. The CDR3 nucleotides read TGTGCCAGCAGCTTACCTCCAGCGGGATCCTACAATGAGCAGTTCTTC.

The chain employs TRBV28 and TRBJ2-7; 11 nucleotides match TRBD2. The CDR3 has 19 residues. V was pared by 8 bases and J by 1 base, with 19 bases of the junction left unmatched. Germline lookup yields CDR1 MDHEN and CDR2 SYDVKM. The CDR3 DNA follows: TGTGCCAGCCAACCCGCCAGTCTAGCGGGAGGTCTAGTATCCTACGAGCAGTACTTC. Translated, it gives CASQPASLAGGLVSYEQYF.

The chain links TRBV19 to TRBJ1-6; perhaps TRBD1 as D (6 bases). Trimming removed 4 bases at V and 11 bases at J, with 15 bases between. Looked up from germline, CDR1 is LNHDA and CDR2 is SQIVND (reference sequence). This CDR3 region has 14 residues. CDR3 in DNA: TGTGCCAGTAGTACAGGGGAAAGAGGGACACCCCTCCACTTT. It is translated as CASSTGERGTPLHF. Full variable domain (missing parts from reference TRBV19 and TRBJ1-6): DGGITQSPKYLFRKEGQNVTLSCEQNLNHDAMYWYRQDPGQGLRLIYYSQIVNDFQKGDIAEGYSVSREKKESFPLTVTSAQKNPTAFYLCASSTGERGTPLHFGNGTRLTVT.

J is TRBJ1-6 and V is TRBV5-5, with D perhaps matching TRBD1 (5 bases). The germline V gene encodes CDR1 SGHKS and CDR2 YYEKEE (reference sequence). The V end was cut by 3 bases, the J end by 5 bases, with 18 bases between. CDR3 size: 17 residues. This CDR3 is CASSSGDPGVNNSPLHF. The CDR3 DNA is TGTGCCAGCAGCTCAGGAGATCCGGGGGTTAATAATTCACCCCTCCACTTT.

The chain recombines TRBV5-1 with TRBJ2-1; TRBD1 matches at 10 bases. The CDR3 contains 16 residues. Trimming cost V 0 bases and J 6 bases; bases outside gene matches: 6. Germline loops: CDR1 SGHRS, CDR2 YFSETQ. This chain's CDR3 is CASSLGRTGGINEQFF. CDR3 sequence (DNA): TGCGCCAGCAGCTTGGGTCGGACAGGGGGTATCAATGAGCAGTTCTTC.